The rows below give T cell receptor beta chains drawn from one sample of a study of glioma-infiltrating T cells. MiXCR was run by TCRdb on the multiplex PCR reads, yielding one entry per CDR3 protein. Found here are about 210,000 distinct CDR3 sequences, 30% to 40% of them singletons; the top ten hold around 21%. Material: glioma tissue, nonneoplastic brain tissue, or PBMCs (not recorded which). The receptors derive from a human donor with low-grade glioma or glioblastoma, undergoing nonglioma brain surgery, or in good health (not recorded which). Each CDR3 is given with its conserved first and last residue. Part of the rows lack a size; the others show once, few, many or a class for expanded clones.

cdr3_aa,j_call,v_call,clone_size
CASSTSGTNQETQYF,TRBJ2-5,TRBV6-1,many
CASSSPGTAYGYTF,TRBJ1-2,TRBV7-2,many
CASSQDVPIQPQHF,TRBJ1-5,TRBV28,many
CAIRDTAVGDIQYF,TRBJ2-4,TRBV10-3,many
CASSELAGGLTETQYF,TRBJ2-5,TRBV10-2,few
CSAGGRAAGETQYF,TRBJ2-5,TRBV20-1,many
CAIRGDRQSYGYTF,TRBJ1-2,TRBV10-3,many
CASSREAGWTVYEQYF,TRBJ2-7,TRBV27,many
CASSYFLGGHNEQFF,TRBJ2-1,TRBV6-2/TRBV6-3,many
CASSPPNGYTF,TRBJ1-2,TRBV6-2/TRBV6-3,.
CASSQAPHSDSPLHF,TRBJ1-6,TRBV4-3,.
CASSQTGSSYNEQFF,TRBJ2-1,TRBV3-1,many
CASSRQGWDTQYF,TRBJ2-3,TRBV6-1,many
CASSLARAGGLDEQYF,TRBJ2-7,TRBV7-2,many
CASSPPLLQINYGYTF,TRBJ1-2,TRBV6-1,many
CASSLQELHGYTF,TRBJ1-2,TRBV28,many
CASSYSERDEQYF,TRBJ2-7,TRBV6-5,many
CASSLWRVRNNLGGYTF,TRBJ1-2,TRBV28,many
CSVRSYYGYTF,TRBJ1-2,TRBV29-1,many
CASSSTFSRGTDTQYF,TRBJ2-3,TRBV7-9,few
CASRGLSESPYGYTF,TRBJ1-2,TRBV28,many
CASSQDRSGNYGYTF,TRBJ1-2,TRBV3-1,many
CASSHSGRRWNEQFF,TRBJ2-1,TRBV14,.
CASSLGLATDAQYF,TRBJ2-3,TRBV5-1,.
CASSLAGRMNTEAFF,TRBJ1-1,TRBV12-3/TRBV12-4,many
CASSQDQAGELFF,TRBJ2-2,TRBV14,once
CASSLVITGTYNSPLHF,TRBJ1-6,TRBV7-2,many
CASSAQNTGELFF,TRBJ2-2,TRBV9,few
CASGRDFFPHEQYF,TRBJ2-7,TRBV6-1,.
CASVLGQGHSFGLAGVKAKNIQYF,TRBJ2-4,TRBV19,.
CASSLREGGNGKLFF,TRBJ1-4,TRBV12-3/TRBV12-4,.
CASSATGLAGGLGEQFF,TRBJ2-1,TRBV5-1,.
CASSSWTSGGSYEQFF,TRBJ2-1,TRBV7-2,once
CSASTGLAGGNEQFF,TRBJ2-1,TRBV20-1,.
CASSQDRGESNQPQHF,TRBJ1-5,TRBV4-3,.
CASSLSTEQYF,TRBJ2-7,TRBV28,many
CASSLGPNLNSYEHYF,TRBJ2-7,TRBV27,once
CAISEGRNEQFF,TRBJ2-1,TRBV10-3,many
CASSSEGMGAFF,TRBJ1-1,TRBV7-9,many
CRGQENTEALF,TRBJ1-1,TRBV29-1,.
CASSFSSGRWRGTDTQYF,TRBJ2-3,TRBV11-2,.
CASSVTGMGEQFF,TRBJ2-1,TRBV6-6,.
CASSPGQGDNSPLHF,TRBJ1-6,TRBV2,many
CASSLAVGDTEAFF,TRBJ1-1,TRBV5-1,few
CASSPDRSQETQYF,TRBJ2-5,TRBV27,many
CALSINRWANEQFF,TRBJ2-1,TRBV7-9,.
CSAGQGNEQYF,TRBJ2-7,TRBV20-1,many
CATSSYPGEVRTLHF,TRBJ1-6,TRBV15,.
CSASGGGMGDAQYF,.,TRBV20-1,.
CASSLTLISGANVLTF,TRBJ2-6,TRBV7-9,once
CASSFKGGYEQYF,TRBJ2-7,TRBV7-9,many
CASSLGAGRNEQFF,TRBJ2-1,TRBV7-8,many
CASSYSHRNYEQYF,TRBJ2-7,TRBV6-6,many
CASSPTSGTYEQYF,TRBJ2-7,TRBV27,many
CASIQTSGSYNEQFF,TRBJ2-1,TRBV6-2/TRBV6-3,.
CASSQVSSSNQPQHF,TRBJ1-5,TRBV4-1,many
CASSQVQAGEHNEQFF,TRBJ2-1,TRBV4-2,.
CASSREREGGTQYF,TRBJ2-5,TRBV7-2,many
CASRRHPGTGGFEQYF,TRBJ2-7,TRBV6-2/TRBV6-3,many
CASSIVGVRQPQHF,TRBJ1-5,TRBV19,many